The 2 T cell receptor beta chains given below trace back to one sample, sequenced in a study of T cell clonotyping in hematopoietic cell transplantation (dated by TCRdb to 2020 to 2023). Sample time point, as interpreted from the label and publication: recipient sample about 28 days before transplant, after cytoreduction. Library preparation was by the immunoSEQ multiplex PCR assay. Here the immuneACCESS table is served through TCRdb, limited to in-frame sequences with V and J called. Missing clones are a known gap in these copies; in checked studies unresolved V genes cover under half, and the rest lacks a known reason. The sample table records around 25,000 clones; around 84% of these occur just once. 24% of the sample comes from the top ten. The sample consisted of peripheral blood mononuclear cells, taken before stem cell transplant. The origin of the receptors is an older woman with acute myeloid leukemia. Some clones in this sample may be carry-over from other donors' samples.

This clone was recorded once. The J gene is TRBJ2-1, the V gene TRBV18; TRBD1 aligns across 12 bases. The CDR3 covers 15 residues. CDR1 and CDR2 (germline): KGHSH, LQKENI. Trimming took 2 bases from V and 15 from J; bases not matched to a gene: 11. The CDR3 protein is CASSPYLGTGGAWFF. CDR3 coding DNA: TGTGCCAGCTCACCATATTTAGGGACAGGGGGCGCTTGGTTCTTC.

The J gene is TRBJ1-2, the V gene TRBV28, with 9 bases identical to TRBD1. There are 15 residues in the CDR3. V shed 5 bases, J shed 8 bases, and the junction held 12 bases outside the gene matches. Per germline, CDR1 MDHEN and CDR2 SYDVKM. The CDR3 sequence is CASSPLPGQGRGYTF. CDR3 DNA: TGTGCCAGCAGTCCCCTACCGGGACAGGGTAGAGGCTACACCTTC.